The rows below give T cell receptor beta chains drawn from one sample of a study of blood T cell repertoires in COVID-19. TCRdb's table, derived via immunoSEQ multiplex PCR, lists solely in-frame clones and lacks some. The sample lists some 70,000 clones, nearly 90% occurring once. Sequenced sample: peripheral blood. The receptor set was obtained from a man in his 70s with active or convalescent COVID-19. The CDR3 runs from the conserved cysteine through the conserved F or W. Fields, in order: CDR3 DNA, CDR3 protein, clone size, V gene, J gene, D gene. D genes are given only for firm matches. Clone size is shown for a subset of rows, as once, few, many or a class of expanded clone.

cdr3_nt: TGTGCCAGCAGCCGCTCCTCTAGCGGGGGCGCCTACAATGAGCAGTTCTTC; cdr3_aa: CASSRSSSGGAYNEQFF; clone_size: NA; v_call: TRBV3-1/TRBV3-2; j_call: TRBJ2-1; d_call: TRBD2
cdr3_nt: TGTGCCAGCAGTTCGGTTGGTGGGGGGACGGCCGATACGCAGTATTTT; cdr3_aa: CASSSVGGGTADTQYF; clone_size: NA; v_call: TRBV6-2/TRBV6-3; j_call: TRBJ2-3; d_call: NA
cdr3_nt: TGTGCCAGCAGTAGGGGACAGATTAATTCACCCCTCCACTTT; cdr3_aa: CASSRGQINSPLHF; clone_size: few; v_call: TRBV27; j_call: TRBJ1-6; d_call: TRBD1
cdr3_nt: TGTGCCAGCAGCTTGGCAGGGGGTGGCAATCAGCCCCAGCATTTT; cdr3_aa: CASSLAGGGNQPQHF; clone_size: NA; v_call: TRBV5-8; j_call: TRBJ1-5; d_call: TRBD1
cdr3_nt: TGTGCCAGCAGCGCCCCCAGGGGTACCTACAATGAGCAGTTCTTC; cdr3_aa: CASSAPRGTYNEQFF; clone_size: NA; v_call: TRBV6-5; j_call: TRBJ2-1; d_call: NA
cdr3_nt: TGTGCCAGCAGTTGGCGGGACAGCTACGAGCAGTACTTC; cdr3_aa: CASSWRDSYEQYF; clone_size: NA; v_call: TRBV27; j_call: TRBJ2-7; d_call: NA
cdr3_nt: TGTGCCACCAGTGCCATCGGGGACAATGAGCAGTTCTTC; cdr3_aa: CATSAIGDNEQFF; clone_size: NA; v_call: TRBV24-1; j_call: TRBJ2-1; d_call: NA
cdr3_nt: TGTGCCTGGATATTTGACGGGGGGGCCACTGAGCAGTTCTTC; cdr3_aa: CAWIFDGGATEQFF; clone_size: NA; v_call: TRBV30; j_call: TRBJ2-1; d_call: TRBD2
cdr3_nt: TGTGCCAGTAGTATAGATGGGGGCGGCACGTACACTGAAGCTTTCTTT; cdr3_aa: CASSIDGGGTYTEAFF; clone_size: NA; v_call: TRBV19; j_call: TRBJ1-1; d_call: NA
cdr3_nt: TGTGCCTCCAAGAGGAGGGATGGCTATGGCTACACCTTC; cdr3_aa: CASKRRDGYGYTF; clone_size: NA; v_call: TRBV19; j_call: TRBJ1-2; d_call: NA
cdr3_nt: TGTGCCAGCACTACGCCCCCCCGGGAAAAACTGTTTTTT; cdr3_aa: CASTTPPREKLFF; clone_size: NA; v_call: TRBV6-5; j_call: TRBJ1-4; d_call: NA
cdr3_nt: TGTGCCAGCAGCTCTGGGGCAGATAGTGCTGAAAAACTGTTTTTT; cdr3_aa: CASSSGADSAEKLFF; clone_size: NA; v_call: TRBV28; j_call: TRBJ1-4; d_call: NA
cdr3_nt: TGTGCCAGCAGTAGGATGAGACAGGGCCCCTACGAGCAGTACTTC; cdr3_aa: CASSRMRQGPYEQYF; clone_size: NA; v_call: TRBV2; j_call: TRBJ2-7; d_call: TRBD1
cdr3_nt: TGTGCCAGCTCATCACAGGGGGATGAAAAACTGTTTTTT; cdr3_aa: CASSSQGDEKLFF; clone_size: once; v_call: TRBV18; j_call: TRBJ1-4; d_call: TRBD1
cdr3_nt: TGTGCCAGTAGTTCAGGGAAGGTGGTCCAAGAGACCCAGTACTTC; cdr3_aa: CASSSGKVVQETQYF; clone_size: NA; v_call: TRBV19; j_call: TRBJ2-5; d_call: NA
cdr3_nt: TGTGCCAGCAGCTTAGATCTCCGGACAGGGCTAGGGGAGCAGTACTTC; cdr3_aa: CASSLDLRTGLGEQYF; clone_size: NA; v_call: TRBV7-2; j_call: TRBJ2-7; d_call: TRBD1
cdr3_nt: TGCGCCAGCAGCGTGGGACATCGTTCTGACGGCTACACCTTC; cdr3_aa: CASSVGHRSDGYTF; clone_size: NA; v_call: TRBV5-1; j_call: TRBJ1-2; d_call: NA
cdr3_nt: TGCAGTGCTAGTAATGTAGGCGGGAGGGCCGTAAATGAGCAGTTCTTC; cdr3_aa: CSASNVGGRAVNEQFF; clone_size: NA; v_call: TRBV20-1; j_call: TRBJ2-1; d_call: TRBD2
cdr3_nt: TGTGCCAGCAGCCCTCAGACACCGCCGAACACCGGGGAGCTGTTTTTT; cdr3_aa: CASSPQTPPNTGELFF; clone_size: NA; v_call: TRBV7-7; j_call: TRBJ2-2; d_call: NA
cdr3_nt: TGTGCCAGCAGCACGGGACAGGGGATGGGGCTTAACTATGGCTACACCTTC; cdr3_aa: CASSTGQGMGLNYGYTF; clone_size: NA; v_call: TRBV5-4; j_call: TRBJ1-2; d_call: TRBD1
cdr3_nt: TGTGCCAGCTCACAGGAGGGTCAAAATTCACCCCTCCACTTT; cdr3_aa: CASSQEGQNSPLHF; clone_size: NA; v_call: TRBV18; j_call: TRBJ1-6; d_call: NA
cdr3_nt: TGTGCCAGCAGCCAAGTGGGCAACCCTAACTATGGCTACACCTTC; cdr3_aa: CASSQVGNPNYGYTF; clone_size: NA; v_call: TRBV14; j_call: TRBJ1-2; d_call: NA
cdr3_nt: TGCGCCAGCAGCTCCACAGGGGCTGGAAACACCATATATTTT; cdr3_aa: CASSSTGAGNTIYF; clone_size: once; v_call: TRBV5-1; j_call: TRBJ1-3; d_call: TRBD1
cdr3_nt: TGTGCCAGTAGTATAGATCGAGCCTACGAGCAGTACTTC; cdr3_aa: CASSIDRAYEQYF; clone_size: NA; v_call: TRBV19; j_call: TRBJ2-7; d_call: NA
cdr3_nt: TGTGCCAGCAGCCAAGAAAGTAGGGGCGACACCGGGGAGCTGTTTTTT; cdr3_aa: CASSQESRGDTGELFF; clone_size: NA; v_call: TRBV3-1/TRBV3-2; j_call: TRBJ2-2; d_call: NA
cdr3_nt: TGTGCCAGCAGCTTGGCAAGCGGTGAAAAACTGTTTTTT; cdr3_aa: CASSLASGEKLFF; clone_size: NA; v_call: TRBV5-6; j_call: TRBJ1-4; d_call: NA
cdr3_nt: TGTGCCAGCAGCCGCGGGGACTCAGCTTTCTTT; cdr3_aa: CASSRGDSAFF; clone_size: few; v_call: TRBV7-9; j_call: TRBJ1-1; d_call: NA
cdr3_nt: TGTGCCAGCCTCTTGCTAGCGGGAGGTAATGAGCAGTTCTTC; cdr3_aa: CASLLLAGGNEQFF; clone_size: NA; v_call: TRBV18; j_call: TRBJ2-1; d_call: TRBD2
cdr3_nt: TGTGCCACCAGCAGAGATCTGGGGGGAACTGGAAACACCATATATTTT; cdr3_aa: CATSRDLGGTGNTIYF; clone_size: once; v_call: TRBV15; j_call: TRBJ1-3; d_call: NA
cdr3_nt: TGTGCCAGTAGTTCGACAGGGGATGTTGGCTACACCTTC; cdr3_aa: CASSSTGDVGYTF; clone_size: NA; v_call: TRBV19; j_call: TRBJ1-2; d_call: TRBD1
cdr3_nt: TGTGCCAGCAGTCCCTCCAGGGGTGAGCAGTTCTTC; cdr3_aa: CASSPSRGEQFF; clone_size: once; v_call: TRBV7-2; j_call: TRBJ2-1; d_call: NA
cdr3_nt: TGTGCCAGCAGCTTAGGGCTAGCGGCCAACTACGAGCAGTACTTC; cdr3_aa: CASSLGLAANYEQYF; clone_size: NA; v_call: TRBV7-2; j_call: TRBJ2-7; d_call: TRBD2
cdr3_nt: TGCGCCAGCAGTCAATCGAGGGTCCCTGAGCAGTTCTTC; cdr3_aa: CASSQSRVPEQFF; clone_size: NA; v_call: TRBV23-1; j_call: TRBJ2-1; d_call: NA
cdr3_nt: TGTGCCAGCAGTTACTCGGGTAGCGCCCACACAGATACGCAGTATTTT; cdr3_aa: CASSYSGSAHTDTQYF; clone_size: once; v_call: TRBV6-2/TRBV6-3; j_call: TRBJ2-3; d_call: NA
cdr3_nt: TGTGCCAGCAGCCTTCGACTCCAGACCGTGATAGGCAAAAACATTCAGTACTTC; cdr3_aa: CASSLRLQTVIGKNIQYF; clone_size: NA; v_call: TRBV5-6; j_call: TRBJ2-4; d_call: NA
cdr3_nt: TGCGCCAGCAGCACCCTCGGCAGGGCGGGAACTGAAGCTTTCTTT; cdr3_aa: CASSTLGRAGTEAFF; clone_size: NA; v_call: TRBV5-1; j_call: TRBJ1-1; d_call: NA
cdr3_nt: TGCGCCAGCAGGGCCCAACCGGGACAGGGGGCCGTAGGAACGGGAAACACCATATATTTT; cdr3_aa: CASRAQPGQGAVGTGNTIYF; clone_size: NA; v_call: TRBV5-1; j_call: TRBJ1-3; d_call: TRBD1
cdr3_nt: TGTGCCAGCAGGGGGGCGGCCTACGAGCAGTACTTC; cdr3_aa: CASRGAAYEQYF; clone_size: NA; v_call: TRBV2; j_call: TRBJ2-7; d_call: NA
cdr3_nt: TGCGCCAGCAGCCGGGGGACTAACTACAATGAGCAGTTCTTC; cdr3_aa: CASSRGTNYNEQFF; clone_size: NA; v_call: TRBV10-2; j_call: TRBJ2-1; d_call: TRBD2
cdr3_nt: TGTGCCAGCAGTTACTCGATACGTAGTAGACCCCAGGGGCAGTTCTTC; cdr3_aa: CASSYSIRSRPQGQFF; clone_size: once; v_call: TRBV6-6; j_call: TRBJ2-1; d_call: NA
cdr3_nt: TGTGCCAGCAGCTTAGATTTTGGGGGCGCCCTCTATGGCTACACCTTC; cdr3_aa: CASSLDFGGALYGYTF; clone_size: NA; v_call: TRBV11-3; j_call: TRBJ1-2; d_call: NA
cdr3_nt: TGTGCCAGCAGCGCCCCCGGGACAGGTCTAAATGAGCAGTTCTTC; cdr3_aa: CASSAPGTGLNEQFF; clone_size: NA; v_call: TRBV3-1/TRBV3-2; j_call: TRBJ2-1; d_call: TRBD1
cdr3_nt: TGCGCCAGCAGCCCCGAGGCACAGGGTAACACCGGGGAGCTGTTTTTT; cdr3_aa: CASSPEAQGNTGELFF; clone_size: NA; v_call: TRBV5-1; j_call: TRBJ2-2; d_call: NA
cdr3_nt: TGTGCCAGCAGCGTAGTTAGCGGGAGTTACTCCTACAATGAGCAGTTCTTC; cdr3_aa: CASSVVSGSYSYNEQFF; clone_size: NA; v_call: TRBV9; j_call: TRBJ2-1; d_call: TRBD2
cdr3_nt: TGTGCCAGCAGACCCAGCGTCAATCAGCCCCAGCATTTT; cdr3_aa: CASRPSVNQPQHF; clone_size: NA; v_call: TRBV6-5; j_call: TRBJ1-5; d_call: NA
cdr3_nt: TGTGCCAGCAGGGACAGGTCCTCCTACGAGCAGTACTTC; cdr3_aa: CASRDRSSYEQYF; clone_size: NA; v_call: TRBV14; j_call: TRBJ2-7; d_call: TRBD1
cdr3_nt: TGTGCCAGCAGGGCTGACTGGAATTCACCCCTCCACTTT; cdr3_aa: CASRADWNSPLHF; clone_size: NA; v_call: TRBV5-4; j_call: TRBJ1-6; d_call: NA
cdr3_nt: TGCGCCAGCAGCCAAGTAGCGGGAACCTACAATGAGCAGTTCTTC; cdr3_aa: CASSQVAGTYNEQFF; clone_size: NA; v_call: TRBV4-1; j_call: TRBJ2-1; d_call: TRBD2
cdr3_nt: TGCGCCAGCAGAGGGGCTAGCGGCACCGGGGAGCTGTTTTTT; cdr3_aa: CASRGASGTGELFF; clone_size: once; v_call: TRBV5-1; j_call: TRBJ2-2; d_call: TRBD2
cdr3_nt: TGTGCCAGCAGCCCTCGGAGCGGGGGCGGCGAGCAGTACTTC; cdr3_aa: CASSPRSGGGEQYF; clone_size: NA; v_call: TRBV5-4; j_call: TRBJ2-7; d_call: TRBD2
cdr3_nt: TGTGCCAGCAGCCAAGGACCGCGGGAGACCCAGTACTTC; cdr3_aa: CASSQGPRETQYF; clone_size: NA; v_call: TRBV14; j_call: TRBJ2-5; d_call: NA